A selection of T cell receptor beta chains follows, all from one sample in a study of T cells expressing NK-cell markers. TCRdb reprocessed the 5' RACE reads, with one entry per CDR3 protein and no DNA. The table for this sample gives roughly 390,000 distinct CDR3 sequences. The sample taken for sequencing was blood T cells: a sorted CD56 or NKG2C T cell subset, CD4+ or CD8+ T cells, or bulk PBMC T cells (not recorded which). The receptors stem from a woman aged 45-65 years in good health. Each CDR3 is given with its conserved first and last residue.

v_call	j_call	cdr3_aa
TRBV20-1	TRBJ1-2	CSAITQGGANYGYTF
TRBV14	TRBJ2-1	CASSQLWGEQFF
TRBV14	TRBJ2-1	CASRGAAYNEQFF
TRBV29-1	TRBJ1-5	CSASDRTNQPQHF
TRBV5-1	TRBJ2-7	CASSFSGDLTYEQYF
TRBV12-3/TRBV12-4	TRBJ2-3	CAAKGTVEDTQYF
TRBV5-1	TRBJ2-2	CASSLTSGRRDGELFF
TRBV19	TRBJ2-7	CASSISFGLSYEQYF
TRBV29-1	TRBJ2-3	CSVEDLRADTQYF
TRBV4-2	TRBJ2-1	CASSQEPGGGHEQFF
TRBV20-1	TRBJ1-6	CSARFSSYNSPLHF
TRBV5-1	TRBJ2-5	CASSLPEPSPQETQYF